The next 23 T cell receptor beta chains were all read from a single sample in a study of T cell responses to AZD1222 COVID-19 vaccine. Produced via immunoSEQ multiplex PCR; TCRdb's table is partial and in-frame only. The top ten hold 2.9% of the sample, which has fewer than 130,000 clones, roughly 93% seen once. The material sequenced was peripheral blood, taken 28 days after the second AZD1222 dose. These receptors all stem from an adult who received the AZD1222 COVID-19 vaccine.

The CDR3 nucleotides read TGCGCCAGCAGCCCCCTGGGGGCGCGTACGCAGTATTTT. Translated: CASSPLGARTQYF. The chain employs TRBV5-1 and TRBJ2-3; D may be TRBD1 (6 bases). Trimming left V 4 bases short and J 8 bases short, with 14 bases between. From germline, CDR1 is SGHRS and CDR2 YFSETQ. The CDR3 contains 13 residues. The full variable domain, in which reference TRBV5-1 and TRBJ2-3 provide the parts outside the CDR3, is KAGVTQTPRYLIKTRGQQVTLSCSPISGHRSVSWYQQTPGQGLQFLFEYFSETQRNKGNFPGRFSGRQFSNSRSEMNVSTLELGDSALYLCASSPLGARTQYFGPGTRLTVL.

The chain employs TRBV10-1 and TRBJ1-2; possible D gene TRBD1, 6 bases. Germline CDR1 WNHNN, CDR2 SYGVQD (reference sequence). V was clipped by 3 bases and J by 4 bases, with 12 bases between them. This CDR3 contains 14 residues. CDR3 sequence reads: CASSETGTSYGYTF. For the CDR3, the DNA is TGCGCCAGCAGTGAAACAGGGACAAGCTATGGCTACACCTTC.

The chain employs TRBV11-3 and TRBJ2-1, with D possibly being TRBD2 (6 bases). Trimming cost V 5 bases and J 7 bases, with 21 bases left between them. The CDR3 sequence is 16 residues long. Germline V gives CDR1 SGHNT, CDR2 YENEEA. The CDR3 here is CASSRDWGVGQNEQFF. CDR3 nucleotides: TGTGCCAGCAGCCGAGATTGGGGGGTGGGGCAAAATGAGCAGTTCTTC.

The V call is TRBV6-1, the J call TRBJ2-2; TRBD1 aligns across 10 bases. V lost 7 bases, J lost 0 bases, and 5 bases stayed unmatched. The CDR3 covers 16 residues. CDR1 and CDR2 from the germline V gene are MNHNS and SASEGT. The CDR3 is CASNDRGQTNTGELFF. The CDR3 nucleotides read TGTGCCAGCAATGACAGGGGGCAAACGAACACCGGGGAGCTGTTTTTT.

The V call is TRBV7-2, the J call TRBJ1-2; no reliable D call. Germline CDR1 and CDR2: SGHTA and FQGNSA. The ends were cut back, 5 bases at V and 4 bases at J, with 14 bases in the middle. This CDR3 has 14 amino acids. CDR3 sequence: CASSTQDGFYGYTF. DNA of the CDR3: TGTGCCAGCAGCACCCAGGACGGTTTCTATGGCTACACCTTC.

V gene TRBV12-3 or TRBV12-4 combines with J gene TRBJ2-5; unclear D gene. V gave up 8 bases and J gave up 5 bases, with 12 bases separating them. The CDR3 totals 12 residues. CDR3 nucleotide sequence: TGTGCCAGCTATTCCCTTGGGGAGACCCAGTACTTC. It is translated as CASYSLGETQYF.

The chain combines TRBV18 with TRBJ2-1; 9 bases map to TRBD2. V trimming: 3 bases; J trimming: 2 bases; junction bases outside the gene matches: 11. The CDR3 is made up of 18 amino acids. Looked up from germline, CDR1 is KGHSH and CDR2 is LQKENI. CDR3 DNA sequence: TGTGCCAGCTCACCCCCGTTGGGGTTAGCGGGAGCCTACAATGAGCAGTTCTTC. As protein: CASSPPLGLAGAYNEQFF.

The chain has TRBV5-6 and TRBJ1-5; unclear D gene. This CDR3 has 14 residues. Germline V CDR1 and CDR2: SGHDT, YYEEEE. V was clipped by 0 bases and J by 8 bases, with 12 bases between them. The CDR3 nucleotides read TGTGCCAGCAGCTTGGTTGGGAATCCTGAGCCCCAGCATTTT. This sequence encodes CASSLVGNPEPQHF.

The V call is TRBV11-2, the J call TRBJ1-1; D remains unclear. Germline-derived CDR1 and CDR2 are SGHAT and FQNNGV. Trimming removed 5 bases at V and 4 bases at J, with 14 bases between. The CDR3 length is 14 residues. The CDR3 sequence: CASSVDSFFTEAFF. The CDR3 bases are TGTGCCAGCAGCGTGGACTCCTTTTTCACTGAAGCTTTCTTT.

The genes are TRBV27 and TRBJ2-1; D is unresolved. Germline V gene sequence: CDR1 MNHEY, CDR2 SMNVEV (reference sequence). There are 13 residues in the CDR3. The V gene lost 8 bases and the J gene lost 7 bases, with 15 bases spanning the gap. For the CDR3, the DNA is TGTGCCAGCCGTTCAATTACTGGGAATGAGCAGTTCTTC. It yields the protein CASRSITGNEQFF.

The rearrangement joins TRBV18 to TRBJ1-1; possibly TRBD1 for D (5 bases). Trimming left V 0 bases short and J 1 base short, with 9 bases between. Germline-derived CDR1 and CDR2 are KGHSH and LQKENI. This CDR3 comprises 15 residues. This chain's CDR3 is CASSPPGRANTEAFF. In nucleotides, the CDR3 is TGTGCCAGCTCACCACCGGGCAGGGCGAACACTGAAGCTTTCTTT.

V gene TRBV3-1 (or the pseudogene TRBV3-2) combines with J gene TRBJ2-3; TRBD2 matches at 10 bases. From germline, CDR1 is LGHDT and CDR2 YNNKEL (reference sequence). V trimming: 0 bases; J trimming: 10 bases; junction bases outside the gene matches: 7. CDR3 length: 15 residues. CDR3 bases: TGTGCCAGCAGCCAAGAGGCTAGCGGGAGAGGGTCGCAGTATTTT. Amino acids: CASSQEASGRGSQYF.

The J gene is TRBJ1-4, the V gene TRBV11-2; TRBD1 matches 7 bases. Germline lookup yields CDR1 SGHAT and CDR2 FQNNGV. This CDR3 has 18 residues. Trimming took 1 base from V and 2 from J; bases not matched to a gene: 10. CDR3 protein: CASSLVGAGGPTNEKLFF. In DNA, the CDR3 is TGTGCCAGCAGCTTAGTGGGGGCAGGGGGGCCCACTAATGAAAAACTGTTTTTT.

The gene calls are TRBV5-1 and TRBJ1-1; D is uncertain. Trimming took 0 bases from V and 2 from J, leaving 11 bases between them. The CDR3 has 15 amino acids. Germline loops: CDR1 SGHRS, CDR2 YFSETQ. CDR3: CASSLGAASNTEAFF. CDR3 bases: TGCGCCAGCAGCTTGGGTGCAGCCTCAAACACTGAAGCTTTCTTT. Variable domain in full (rest from reference TRBV5-1 and TRBJ1-1): KAGVTQTPRYLIKTRGQQVTLSCSPISGHRSVSWYQQTPGQGLQFLFEYFSETQRNKGNFPGRFSGRQFSNSRSEMNVSTLELGDSALYLCASSLGAASNTEAFFGQGTRLTVV.

The chain recombines TRBV27 with TRBJ2-1; D uncertain. Trimming left V 6 bases short and J 0 bases short, with 12 bases between. CDR1 and CDR2 (germline): MNHEY, SMNVEV (reference sequence). The CDR3 consists of 15 residues. Written as DNA, the CDR3 is TGTGCCAGCAGACACCTTTTTACCTCCTACAATGAGCAGTTCTTC. Translating it yields CASRHLFTSYNEQFF.

The rearrangement joins TRBV7-6 to TRBJ2-2, with D perhaps TRBD1 or TRBD2 (5 bases each). V lost 8 bases and J lost 5, with 18 bases in between. Looked up from germline, CDR1 is SGHVS and CDR2 is FNYEAQ. This CDR3 has 15 amino acids. This CDR3 reads CASEERGASTGELFF. Here the CDR3 DNA reads TGTGCCAGCGAAGAGAGAGGGGCGTCGACCGGGGAGCTGTTTTTT.

This chain joins TRBV5-4 and TRBJ2-7; 8 bases match TRBD1. V was pared by 7 bases and J by 4 bases, with 22 bases of the junction left unmatched. Germline CDR1 SGHNT, CDR2 YYREEE (reference sequence). CDR3 length equals 18 residues. The DNA for the CDR3 is TGTGCCAGCGGAGGTCGGCAGGGGGCGGAGCGGATCGGATACGAGCAGTACTTC. Amino acid sequence: CASGGRQGAERIGYEQYF.

The CDR3 here is CASSPTKQGTEAFF. The CDR3 coding sequence is TGTGCCAGCTCACCCACTAAACAGGGGACTGAAGCTTTCTTT. The chain employs TRBV18 and TRBJ1-1, with 7 nucleotides matching TRBD1. There are 14 residues in the CDR3. V lost 3 bases, J lost 5 bases, and 6 bases stayed unmatched. CDR1 is KGHSH and CDR2 is LQKENI in the germline V gene.

This sequence joins TRBV4-1 and TRBJ1-5; D remains unclear. In germline, CDR1 is MGHRA, CDR2 YSYEKL. There are 17 residues in the CDR3. V dropped 2 bases and J dropped 3 bases, with 17 bases sitting between them. The CDR3 loop is CASSQFTQTDTNQPQHF. CDR3 bases: TGCGCCAGCAGCCAATTTACCCAAACAGATACCAATCAGCCCCAGCATTTT.

This CDR3 is CASSFLTDTQYF. CDR3 DNA sequence: TGTGCCAGCAGCTTTTTGACAGATACGCAGTATTTT. This chain connects TRBV7-9 to TRBJ2-3; D ambiguous. V lost 3 bases, J lost 3 bases, and 4 bases lay in between. CDR3 size: 12 residues. Germline loops: CDR1 SEHNR, CDR2 FQNEAQ (reference sequence).

This chain uses TRBV15 with TRBJ1-4; D remains ambiguous. V was clipped by 2 bases and J by 5 bases, with 18 bases between them. Germline CDR1 is LNHNV and CDR2 is YYDKDF (reference sequence). This CDR3 is 17 amino acids long. The CDR3 DNA reads TGTGCCACCAGCAGATGGGAGGTAGCCGACCGAAATGAAAAACTGTTTTTT. It codes for CATSRWEVADRNEKLFF. The complete variable domain, with remaining parts taken from reference TRBV15 and TRBJ1-4, reads DAMVIQNPRYQVTQFGKPVTLSCSQTLNHNVMYWYQQKSSQAPKLLFHYYDKDFNNEADTPDNFQSRRPNTSFCFLDIRSPGLGDTAMYLCATSRWEVADRNEKLFFGSGTQLSVL.

The CDR3 bases are TGTGCCAGTCGGAGGGGCACTGAGCTCCACTTT. Translating gives CASRRGTELHF. V usage is TRBV19 and J usage is TRBJ1-6, with a weak D call TRBD1 (5 bases). The CDR3 sequence is 11 residues long. CDR1 is LNHDA, CDR2 SQIVND, per germline (reference sequence). V shed 8 bases and J shed 16 bases, with 15 bases lying between them.

The rearrangement links TRBV6-5 to TRBJ2-7; 12 bases fit TRBD2. With 3 bases clipped from V and 4 bases from J, the junction kept 1 base outside the gene matches. CDR1 is MNHEY and CDR2 is SVGAGI in the germline V gene. The CDR3 sequence is 14 residues long. The DNA for the CDR3 is TGTGCCAGCAGTTATGGACTAGCGGGATACGAGCAGTACTTC. It is translated as CASSYGLAGYEQYF.